In this sample, the clone carrying this T cell receptor beta chain turned up many times. Its matching antigen is unknown. V shed 2 bases, J shed 0 bases, and the junction held 6 bases outside the gene matches. Looked up from germline, CDR1 is SGHKS and CDR2 is YYEKEE (reference sequence). The CDR3 totals 18 residues. This sample was taken from a study of T cells after posttransplantation cyclophosphamide. General study points: Later blood repertoires were often dominated by clones from the donor CD8+ memory compartment.

The method was immunoSEQ multiplex PCR; TCRdb's version includes in-frame clones alone and lacks a portion of them. The sample lists about 12,000 clones, none appearing once, the ten largest making up 7.3%. The related graft donor's blood sample was taken on the day of bone marrow donation. The chain uses TRBV5-5 and TRBJ2-6; 9 nucleotides agree with TRBD2. This TCR was recovered from a woman in her thirties or forties in good health, CMV-negative, and a related stem cell transplant donor. The sample taken for sequencing was PBMCs. The CDR3 here is CASSFYSGGLSGANVLTF. The CDR3 DNA sequence: TGTGCCAGCAGCTTCTATAGCGGGGGACTCTCTGGGGCCAACGTCCTGACTTTC.